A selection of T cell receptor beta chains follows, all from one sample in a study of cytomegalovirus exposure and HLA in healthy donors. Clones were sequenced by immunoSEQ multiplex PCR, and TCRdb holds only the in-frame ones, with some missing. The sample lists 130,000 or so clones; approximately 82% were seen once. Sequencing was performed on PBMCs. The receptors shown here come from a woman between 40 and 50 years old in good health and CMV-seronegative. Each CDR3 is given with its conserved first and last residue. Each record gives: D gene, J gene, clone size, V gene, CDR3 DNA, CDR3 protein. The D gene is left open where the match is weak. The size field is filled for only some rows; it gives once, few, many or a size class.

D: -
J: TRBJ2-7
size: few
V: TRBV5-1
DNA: TGCGCCAGCAGCCCGGGCAGGGACTACGAGCAGTACTTC
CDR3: CASSPGRDYEQYF

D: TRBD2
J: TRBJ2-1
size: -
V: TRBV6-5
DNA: TGTGCCAGCAGTTTACTAGCGGAATACAATGAGCAGTTCTTC
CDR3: CASSLLAEYNEQFF

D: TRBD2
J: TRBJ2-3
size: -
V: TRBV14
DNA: TGTGCCACCTCGAAGCCGGGACTAATTCAGTATTTT
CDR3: CATSKPGLIQYF

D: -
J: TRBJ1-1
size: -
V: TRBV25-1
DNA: TGTGCCAGCAGTGAATTTCGAAACCGGGACACTGAAGCTTTCTTT
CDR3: CASSEFRNRDTEAFF

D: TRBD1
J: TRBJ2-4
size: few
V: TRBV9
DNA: TGTGCCAGCAGCGGATACAGGGGGCACGACGTCAAAAACATTCAGTACTTC
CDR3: CASSGYRGHDVKNIQYF

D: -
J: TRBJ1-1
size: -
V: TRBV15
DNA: TGTGCCACCAGCAGGTACAGTCTACATTCTGAAGCTTTCTTT
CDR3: CATSRYSLHSEAFF

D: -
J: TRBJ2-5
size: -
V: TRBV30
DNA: TGTGCCTGGAGTCTCGGAGGGTTGGAGACCCAGTACTTC
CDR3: CAWSLGGLETQYF

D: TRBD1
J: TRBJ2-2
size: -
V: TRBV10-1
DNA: TGCGCCAGCAGTTCCACCGGCCCGGGACAGGGGAACACCGGGGAGCTGTTTTTT
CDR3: CASSSTGPGQGNTGELFF

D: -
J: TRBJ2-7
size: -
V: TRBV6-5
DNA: TGTGCCAGCAGTTACCAACGTCCGAGCGCCTACGAGCAGTACTTC
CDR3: CASSYQRPSAYEQYF

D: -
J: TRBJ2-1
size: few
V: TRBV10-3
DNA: TGTGCCATCGGGCGAGCGGGTACCTACAATGAGCAGTTCTTC
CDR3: CAIGRAGTYNEQFF

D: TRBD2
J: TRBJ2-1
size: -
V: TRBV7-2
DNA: TGTGCCAGCAGCCATGGAATGACTAGCGGTAATGAGCAGTTCTTC
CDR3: CASSHGMTSGNEQFF

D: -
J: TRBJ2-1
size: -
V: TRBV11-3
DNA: TGTGCCAGCAGCCTACACAATGAGCAGTTCTTC
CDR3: CASSLHNEQFF

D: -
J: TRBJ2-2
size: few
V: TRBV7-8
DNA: TGTGCCAGCAGCCGACTAACAGGGTTGGCCGGGGAGCTGTTTTTT
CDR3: CASSRLTGLAGELFF

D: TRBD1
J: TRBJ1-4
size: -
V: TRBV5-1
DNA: TGCGCCAGCAGCGGGGGGACAGGGTTTGAAAAACTGTTTTTT
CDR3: CASSGGTGFEKLFF

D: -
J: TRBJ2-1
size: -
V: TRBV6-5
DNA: TGTGCCAGCACCCGGTACAATGAGCAGTTCTTC
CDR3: CASTRYNEQFF

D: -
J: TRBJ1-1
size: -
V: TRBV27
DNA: TGTGCCAGCAGTTTCGTGGGAGGTGGCACTGAAGCTTTCTTT
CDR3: CASSFVGGGTEAFF

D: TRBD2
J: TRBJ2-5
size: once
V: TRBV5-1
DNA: TGCGCCAGCAGCTCCCAATCCGCGGGAGGGGAGACCCAGTACTTC
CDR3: CASSSQSAGGETQYF

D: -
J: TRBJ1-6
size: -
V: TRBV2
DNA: TGTGCCAGCAGTGAAAACGGGGGTTCACCCCTCCACTTT
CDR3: CASSENGGSPLHF

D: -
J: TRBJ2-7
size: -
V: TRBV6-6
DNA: TGTGCCAGCAGTTACCCCCAGCTTGGGACTTACGAGCAGTACTTC
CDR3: CASSYPQLGTYEQYF

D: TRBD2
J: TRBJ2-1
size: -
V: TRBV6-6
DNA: TGTGCCAGCAGGCCTCAGAGCGGGACCCACAATGAGCAGTTCTTC
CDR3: CASRPQSGTHNEQFF

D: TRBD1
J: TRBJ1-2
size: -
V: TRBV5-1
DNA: TGCGCCAGCAGCTCTTCCCCCAGACAGGGGAACTATGGCTACACCTTC
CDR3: CASSSSPRQGNYGYTF

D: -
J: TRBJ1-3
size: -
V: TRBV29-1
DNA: TGCAGCGTTTCTGGCAGGGCCTCTGGAAACACCATATATTTT
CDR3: CSVSGRASGNTIYF